A selection of T cell receptor beta chains follows, all from one sample in a study of cytomegalovirus exposure and HLA in healthy donors. Assay used: immunoSEQ multiplex PCR; TCRdb lists only in-frame clones, some missing. This sample has 130,000 or so clones, with roughly 88% found just once. The sample consisted of PBMCs. These receptors came from a woman aged 18 to 35 in good health and CMV-seropositive. The CDR3 runs from the conserved cysteine through the conserved F or W. D genes are given only for firm matches. Not every row has a clone size; where given, it reads once, few, many or a size class.

v_gene: TRBV4-1
d_gene: .
j_gene: TRBJ2-5
abundance: .
CDR3aa: CASSYPGAETQYF

v_gene: TRBV5-8
d_gene: TRBD1
j_gene: .
abundance: .
CDR3aa: CASSFGTGFYEQYF

v_gene: TRBV6-5
d_gene: TRBD1
j_gene: TRBJ1-2
abundance: .
CDR3aa: CASRGQGSGYTF

v_gene: TRBV7-9
d_gene: .
j_gene: TRBJ2-5
abundance: .
CDR3aa: CASSLPSEETQYF

v_gene: TRBV7-2
d_gene: TRBD1
j_gene: TRBJ2-2
abundance: .
CDR3aa: CASSLEAGGNTGELFF

v_gene: TRBV11-2
d_gene: TRBD1
j_gene: TRBJ1-4
abundance: .
CDR3aa: CASSILPGQGVEKLFF

v_gene: TRBV28
d_gene: .
j_gene: TRBJ2-7
abundance: .
CDR3aa: CATATVLSYEQYF

v_gene: TRBV5-1
d_gene: TRBD1
j_gene: TRBJ2-2
abundance: .
CDR3aa: CASSLGTGLTGELFF

v_gene: TRBV2
d_gene: TRBD1
j_gene: TRBJ2-5
abundance: .
CDR3aa: CASLGQVGQETQYF

v_gene: TRBV5-6
d_gene: TRBD1
j_gene: TRBJ2-7
abundance: .
CDR3aa: CASSLDRTGLYF

v_gene: TRBV9
d_gene: .
j_gene: TRBJ2-7
abundance: .
CDR3aa: CASSVAGGINEQYF

v_gene: TRBV7-7
d_gene: .
j_gene: TRBJ2-2
abundance: once
CDR3aa: CASSSYPRTDNTGELFF